The present T cell receptor beta chain was sequenced within a study of blood T cell repertoires in COVID-19. In the study overall: The United States, Italy and Spain supplied acute and convalescent COVID-19 samples. PBMCs, B-cell-depleted T cells, or T cells were the source of the cDNA or gDNA that made up the material.

The germline gives CDR1 LNHDA, CDR2 SQIVND (reference sequence). This CDR3 is 18 amino acids long. Trimming took off 3 bases at V and 0 bases at J, with 20 bases between the two ends. This clone was observed once. Original methodology: Amplification with reference gene primers provided the estimates of nucleated cell counts. The method was immunoSEQ multiplex PCR; TCRdb's version includes in-frame clones alone and lacks a portion of them. V and J calls and clone size come straight from that table; D and trimming were deduced from the DNA. This sample has 160,000 or so clones; about 91% occur once, and the top ten carry just under 4%.

The TCR was taken from a woman in her sixties who had recovered from COVID-19. Sequenced input: peripheral blood. The V and J genes are TRBV19 and TRBJ1-1; weak D call: TRBD1 (5 bases). As DNA, the CDR3 is TGTGCCAGTAGTATGATTATCTACAGGCAACTGATGAACACTGAAGCTTTCTTT. Translating gives CASSMIIYRQLMNTEAFF. The full variable domain, completed using reference TRBV19 and TRBJ1-1, is DGGITQSPKYLFRKEGQNVTLSCEQNLNHDAMYWYRQDPGQGLRLIYYSQIVNDFQKGDIAEGYSVSREKKESFPLTVTSAQKNPTAFYLCASSMIIYRQLMNTEAFFGQGTRLTVV.